What follows are 7 T cell receptor beta chains derived from one specimen sequenced in a study of blood T cell repertoires in COVID-19. Profiling relied on immunoSEQ multiplex PCR, and the TCRdb table lists in-frame clones only, not all of them. Found here are around 270,000 clones, around 88% of them singletons; the top ten hold nearly 2%. The sample taken for sequencing was peripheral blood. The receptors shown here come from a man between 25 and 39 years old with active or convalescent COVID-19.

The J gene is TRBJ2-7, the V gene TRBV9, with 7 bases matching TRBD1. The germline gives CDR1 SGDLS, CDR2 YYNGEE. V lost 6 bases to trimming and J lost 0 bases; unmatched junction nucleotides: 6. The CDR3 consists of 14 residues. CDR3 loop: CASTETGSSYEQYF. The DNA of the CDR3 is TGTGCCAGCACGGAGACAGGGTCCTCCTACGAGCAGTACTTC.

V gene TRBV19 combines with J gene TRBJ1-5; D not resolved. V was pared by 1 base and J by 7 bases, with 14 bases between. CDR1 is LNHDA and CDR2 is SQIVND in the germline V gene (reference sequence). The CDR3 runs to 15 residues. The CDR3 nucleotides are TGTGCCAGTAGTATAGCCATACGTTCGGGGCAGCCCCAGCATTTT. It encodes CASSIAIRSGQPQHF.

The sample holds one count of this clone. This chain connects TRBV10-3 to TRBJ1-4, with D possibly being TRBD1 (6 bases). The CDR3 is 15 amino acids. V gave up 4 bases and J gave up 5 bases, with 14 bases separating them. In germline, CDR1 is ENHRY, CDR2 SYGVKD. The CDR3 reads CAISAAGTNNEKLFF. CDR3 nucleotides: TGTGCCATCAGTGCGGCCGGGACAAACAATGAAAAACTGTTTTTT.

The genes are TRBV11-2 and TRBJ1-6; TRBD1 matches 8 bases. This CDR3 is 14 amino acids long. The J segment lost 8 bases and the V segment lost 1 base, leaving 1 base of the junction unmatched. The germline CDR1 and CDR2 sequences are SGHAT and FQNNGV. The CDR3 here is CASSLAGGDSPLHF. CDR3 in DNA: TGTGCCAGCAGCTTAGCAGGGGGCGATTCACCCCTCCACTTT.

As concerns this clone: The same CDR3 also results from other DNA sequences found in this sample. The chain uses TRBV6-4 and TRBJ1-5; no firm D call. The germline V and J ends were trimmed by 3 bases and 0 bases, with 6 bases remaining between them. The V gene's germline CDR1 is MRHNA and CDR2 SNTAGT. The CDR3 is 14 amino acids. The CDR3 nucleotides are TGTGCCAGCAGTGAGAGCTATAGCAATCAGCCCCAGCATTTT. Encoded protein: CASSESYSNQPQHF.

The V and J genes are TRBV3-1 (or the pseudogene TRBV3-2) and TRBJ2-5, with a weak D call TRBD1 (7 bases). Between the trimmed V and J ends, which lost 3 bases and 3 bases, there was a span of 17 bases. The CDR3 length is 16 residues. Germline-derived CDR1 and CDR2 are LGHDT and YNNKEL (reference sequence). The CDR3 is CASSHTGLQGEETQYF. CDR3 DNA sequence: TGTGCCAGCAGCCATACGGGACTTCAGGGGGAAGAGACCCAGTACTTC.

The chain has TRBV19 and TRBJ2-3, with 11 bases aligning to TRBD1. The length of the CDR3 is 15 residues. Germline CDR1 is LNHDA and CDR2 is SQIVND (reference sequence). V gave up 5 bases and J gave up 0 bases; unmatched junction bases: 1. CDR3 nucleotide sequence: TGTGCCAGTAGTGGGACAGGGGGGAGCACAGATACGCAGTATTTT. As protein: CASSGTGGSTDTQYF.